This TCR beta chain emerged from a study of control samples from healthy donors and cancer patients. Here immunoSEQ multiplex PCR was the method, and the copy in TCRdb shows in-frame clones only, minus some. The sample holds under 150,000 clones, approximately 94% seen once. Germline CDR1 is SGHAT and CDR2 is FQNNGV. V was clipped by 4 bases and J by 0 bases; unmatched bases: 10. This CDR3 has 17 residues. The TCR was taken from a middle-aged man with head and neck cancer. The rearrangement uses TRBV11-2 and TRBJ2-3, with 7 bases that match TRBD2. Sequencing was done on a sample of PBMCs. CDR3 sequence (DNA): TGTGCCAGCAGCTCCCAGCGGGGCCCCGCTAGCACAGATACGCAGTATTTT. It translates to CASSSQRGPASTDTQYF. Combining the CDR3 with reference TRBV11-2 and TRBJ2-3 gives the whole variable domain EAGVAQSPRYKIIEKRQSVAFWCNPISGHATLYWYQQILGQGPKLLIQFQNNGVVDDSQLPKDRFSAERLKGVDSTLKIQPAKLEDSAVYLCASSSQRGPASTDTQYFGPGTRLTVL.